The TCR beta chain under discussion was sequenced for a study of blood T cells in healthy people across ages (dated by TCRdb to the mid-2010s). Regarding the study in general: In model experiments, template switching captured about one uniquely barcoded TCR beta cDNA molecule for every two T cells. To track age-related changes in TCR beta repertoire diversity, the study relied on deep sequencing normalized with unique cDNA molecular identifiers. The donors were divided into four age groups: young (average 16 years), middle-aged (about 40), aged (approximately 59) and long-lived (about 90). To avoid experimental bias, donors of different ages were distributed randomly across sequencing lanes. Two additional independent replicas of 1 million unique cDNA reads from the same blood draw were analyzed for two donors (one aged 18 to 30 and one aged 80 or older).

Summary of the overall study and its limitations: Estimates of total diversity from one million sequenced T cells were regarded as lower bounds and underestimates. Compared with the aged group, the long-lived group had more naive CD4+ T cells, fewer expanded clones and increased TCR diversity, a pattern suggesting age selection. There was a strong correlation between observed TCR beta diversity and the percentage of naive T cells measured by flow cytometry. Because profiling used bulk unsorted PBMCs, naive and antigen-experienced compartments could not be compared conclusively. Because the CMV infection status of the donors was unknown, age-related changes in expanded clonotypes may potentially have been confounded. As age increased, observed TCR beta diversity per million T cells dropped in a roughly linear way, and a significant reduction was already evident by age 40.

The roughly 39 donors, aged 6 to 90 years, were systemically healthy Caucasian individuals from Russia. Ten milliliters of peripheral blood were collected from each donor into EDTA-treated Vacutainer tubes. Ficoll-Paque density-gradient centrifugation was used to isolate PBMCs, with at least 7 million obtained per sample. Total RNA, at least 6 micrograms per sample, was extracted from PBMCs with Trizol reagent. Naive CD45RAhigh/CD27high T cell percentages were measured by flow cytometry on a PBMC aliquot from every donor. The junction carries 11 bases between V and J, which are trimmed by 4 bases and 5 bases respectively. From cysteine to phenylalanine, the CDR3 is 13 amino acids long. Kept here is only the CDR3 DNA, which spans 39 bases and is read in frame from base 1. This clonotype was seen only a few times. This clone's antigen is unknown. Within one base of it there is no much larger clone, and no base qualities were kept.

Library method: 5' RACE. This sample was sequenced with an Illumina HiSeq 2500. A second roughly 6 to 11 cycle PCR used a sample-barcoded 5' primer and a J-beta primer mix. A template-switch 5' adaptor carrying 12 random nucleotides introduced a unique molecular identifier onto each TCR beta cDNA molecule. Each sample yielded at least 2.5 million CDR3-containing paired-end reads. First-strand cDNA synthesis was performed from all RNA using the Mint cDNA synthesis kit, with priming by a TRBC-specific oligonucleotide. All cDNA was treated with uracil-DNA glycosylase and then went through a first 18-cycle PCR with the universal primers M1SS and BC2_uni_R. Per the authors' processing: For normalization, 1 million high-quality reads were randomly selected from each sample, with every read carrying a distinct molecular identifier. Reads with shared molecular identifiers were discarded instead of being binned into consensus sequences. CDR3 identification, clonotype clustering and error correction used MiTCR with a Q25 quality threshold and the strictest error-elimination algorithm. Lower-bound total TCR beta diversity was estimated with a nonparametric unseen species model using Euler transformation. TCRdb took the public reads, trimmed them with fastp at Q25, ran MiXCR for clone calling and kept in-frame beta chains. Duplicate CDR3 protein sequences are folded into a single record with the most common DNA and genes. The V and J calls, along with clone size, are taken from TCRdb and not from the paper's own processing. The table for this sample lists some 900,000 distinct CDR3 sequences; roughly 52% of them were counted only once. 13% of the sample is taken by the ten largest.

The sequence joins TRBV12-3 or TRBV12-4 to TRBJ2-5, with a tentative D gene TRBD1 over 6 matching bases. Sequenced input: blood. This sequence originates from a man between 25 and 39 years old in good health. Read as DNA, the sequence is TGTGCCAGCAGTTCCAGGGGTCGGGAGACCCAGTACTTC. Its translation is CASSSRGRETQYF.